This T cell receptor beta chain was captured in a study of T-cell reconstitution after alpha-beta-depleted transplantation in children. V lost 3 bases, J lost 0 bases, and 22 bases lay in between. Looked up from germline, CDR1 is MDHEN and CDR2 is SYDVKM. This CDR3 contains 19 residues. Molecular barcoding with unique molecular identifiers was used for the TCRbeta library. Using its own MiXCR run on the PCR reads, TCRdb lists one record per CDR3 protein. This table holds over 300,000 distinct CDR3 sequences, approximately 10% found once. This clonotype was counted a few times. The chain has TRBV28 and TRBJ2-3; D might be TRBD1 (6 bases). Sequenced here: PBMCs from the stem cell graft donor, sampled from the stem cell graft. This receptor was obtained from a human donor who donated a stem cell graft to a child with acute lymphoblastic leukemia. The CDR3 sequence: CASSFSLRGSGLSTDTQYF. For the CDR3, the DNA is TGTGCCAGCAGTTTCTCCCTTAGGGGGAGTGGCCTTAGCACAGATACGCAGTATTTT.